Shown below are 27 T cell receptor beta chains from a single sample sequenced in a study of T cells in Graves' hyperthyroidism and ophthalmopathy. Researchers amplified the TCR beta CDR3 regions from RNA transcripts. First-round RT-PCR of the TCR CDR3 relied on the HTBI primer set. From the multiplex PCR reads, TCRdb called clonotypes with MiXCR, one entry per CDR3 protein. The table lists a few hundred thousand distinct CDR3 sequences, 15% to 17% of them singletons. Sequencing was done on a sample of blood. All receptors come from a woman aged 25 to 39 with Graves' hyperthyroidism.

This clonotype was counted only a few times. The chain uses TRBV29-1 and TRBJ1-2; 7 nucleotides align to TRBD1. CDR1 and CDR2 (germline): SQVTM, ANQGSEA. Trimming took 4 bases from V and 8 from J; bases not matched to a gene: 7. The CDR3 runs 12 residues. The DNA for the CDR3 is TGCAGCGTTGCAGGGACAGCTAGAGGCTACACCTTC. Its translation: CSVAGTARGYTF.

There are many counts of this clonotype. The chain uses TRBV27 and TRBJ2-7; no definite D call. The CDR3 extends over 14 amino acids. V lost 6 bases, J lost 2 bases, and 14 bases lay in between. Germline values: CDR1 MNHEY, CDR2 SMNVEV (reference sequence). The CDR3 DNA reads TGTGCCAGCAGAGACGAGCACTTAGCCTACGAGCAGTACTTC. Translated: CASRDEHLAYEQYF.

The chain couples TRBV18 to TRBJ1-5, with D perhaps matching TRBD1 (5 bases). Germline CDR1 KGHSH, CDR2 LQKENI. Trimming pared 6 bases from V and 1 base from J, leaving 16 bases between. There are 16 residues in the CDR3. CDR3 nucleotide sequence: TGTGCCAGCTCCTACTCGTGGGGGGGGAGCAATCAGCCCCAGCATTTT. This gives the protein CASSYSWGGSNQPQHF. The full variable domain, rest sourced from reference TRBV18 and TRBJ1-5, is NAGVMQNPRHLVRRRGQEARLRCSPMKGHSHVYWYRQLPEEGLKFMVYLQKENIIDESGMPKERFSAEFPKEGPSILRIQQVVRGDSAAYFCASSYSWGGSNQPQHFGDGTRLSIL.

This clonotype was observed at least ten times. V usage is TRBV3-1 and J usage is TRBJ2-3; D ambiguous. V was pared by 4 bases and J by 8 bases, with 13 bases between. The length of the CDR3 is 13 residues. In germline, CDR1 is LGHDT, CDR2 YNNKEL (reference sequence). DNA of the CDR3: TGTGCCAGCAGCCTATCAAGAGGCGGTACGCAGTATTTT. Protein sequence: CASSLSRGGTQYF.

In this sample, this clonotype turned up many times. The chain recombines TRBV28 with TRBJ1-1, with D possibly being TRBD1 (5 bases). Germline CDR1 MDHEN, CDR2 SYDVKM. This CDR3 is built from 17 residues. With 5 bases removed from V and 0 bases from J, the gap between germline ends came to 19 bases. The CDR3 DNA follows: TGTGCCAGCAGTCCACCGGGGGGGTCTATAATGAACACTGAAGCTTTCTTT. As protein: CASSPPGGSIMNTEAFF.

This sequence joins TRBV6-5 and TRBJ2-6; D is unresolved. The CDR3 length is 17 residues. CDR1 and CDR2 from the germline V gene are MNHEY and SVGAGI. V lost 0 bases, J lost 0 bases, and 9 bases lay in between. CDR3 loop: CASSYSGVRSGANVLTF. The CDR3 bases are TGTGCCAGCAGTTACTCTGGCGTTCGCTCTGGGGCCAACGTCCTGACTTTC.

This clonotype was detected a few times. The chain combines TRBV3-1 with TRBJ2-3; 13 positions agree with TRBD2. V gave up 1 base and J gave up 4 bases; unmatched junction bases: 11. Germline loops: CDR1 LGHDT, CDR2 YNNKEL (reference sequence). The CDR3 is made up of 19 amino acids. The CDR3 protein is CASSQVLGTSGIMPDTQYF. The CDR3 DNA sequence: TGTGCCAGCAGCCAAGTTCTAGGGACTAGCGGGATCATGCCAGATACGCAGTATTTT.

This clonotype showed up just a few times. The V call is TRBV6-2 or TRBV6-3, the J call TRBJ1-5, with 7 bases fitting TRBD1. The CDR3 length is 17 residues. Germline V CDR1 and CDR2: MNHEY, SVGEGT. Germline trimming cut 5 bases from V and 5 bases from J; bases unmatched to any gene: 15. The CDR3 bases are TGTGCCAGCAGTACTTACGCCCGACAGGGTGAGCATCAGCCCCAGCATTTT. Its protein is CASSTYARQGEHQPQHF.

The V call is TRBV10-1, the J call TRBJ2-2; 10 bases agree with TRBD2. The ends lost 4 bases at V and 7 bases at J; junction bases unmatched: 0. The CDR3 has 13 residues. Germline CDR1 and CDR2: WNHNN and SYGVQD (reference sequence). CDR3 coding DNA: TGCGCCAGCAGTGGGACTAGCGGCGGGGAGCTGTTTTTT. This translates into CASSGTSGGELFF.

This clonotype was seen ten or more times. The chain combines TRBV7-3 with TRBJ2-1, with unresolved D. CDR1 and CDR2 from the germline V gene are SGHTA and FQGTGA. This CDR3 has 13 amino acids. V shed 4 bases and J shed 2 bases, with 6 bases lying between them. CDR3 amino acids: CASSSDTYNEQFF. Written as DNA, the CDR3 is TGTGCCAGCAGCTCCGACACCTACAATGAGCAGTTCTTC.

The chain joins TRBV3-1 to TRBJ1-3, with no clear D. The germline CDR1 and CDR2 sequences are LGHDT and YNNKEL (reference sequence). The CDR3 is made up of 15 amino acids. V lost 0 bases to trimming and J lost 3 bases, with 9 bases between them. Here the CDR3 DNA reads TGTGCCAGCAGCCAAGACCCCCGGAGTGGAAACACCATATATTTT. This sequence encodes CASSQDPRSGNTIYF.

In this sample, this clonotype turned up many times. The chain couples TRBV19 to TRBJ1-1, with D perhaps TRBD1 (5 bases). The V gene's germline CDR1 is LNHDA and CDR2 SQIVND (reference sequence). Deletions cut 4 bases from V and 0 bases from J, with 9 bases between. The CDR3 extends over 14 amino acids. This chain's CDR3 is CASSTDSLNTEAFF. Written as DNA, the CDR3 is TGTGCCAGTAGTACCGACAGCTTGAACACTGAAGCTTTCTTT.

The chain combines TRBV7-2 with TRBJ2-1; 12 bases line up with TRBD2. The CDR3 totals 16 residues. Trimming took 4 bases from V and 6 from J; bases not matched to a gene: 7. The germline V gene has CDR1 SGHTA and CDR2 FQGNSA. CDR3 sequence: CASSSDATSGSNEQFF. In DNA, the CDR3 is TGTGCCAGCAGCTCGGACGCGACTAGCGGGAGCAATGAGCAGTTCTTC.

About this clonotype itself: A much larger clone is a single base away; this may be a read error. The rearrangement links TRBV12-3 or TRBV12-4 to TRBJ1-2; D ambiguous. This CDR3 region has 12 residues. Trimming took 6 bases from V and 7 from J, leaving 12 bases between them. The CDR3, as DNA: TGTGCCAGCAGGACGCTCCAGTCTGGCTACACCTTC. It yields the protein CASRTLQSGYTF.

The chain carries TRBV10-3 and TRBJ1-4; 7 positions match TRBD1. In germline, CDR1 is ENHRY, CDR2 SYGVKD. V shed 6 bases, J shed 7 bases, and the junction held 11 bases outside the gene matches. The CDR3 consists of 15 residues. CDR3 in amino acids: CAISDEQGSGEKLFF. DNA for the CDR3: TGTGCCATCAGCGATGAACAGGGGAGCGGTGAAAAACTGTTTTTT.

The CDR3 loop reads CATSRTRGVTSTDTQYF. CDR3 nucleotide sequence: TGTGCCACCAGCAGAACCCGAGGGGTTACTAGCACAGATACGCAGTATTTT. The rearrangement uses TRBV15 and TRBJ2-3; D assignment may be TRBD1 or TRBD2 (5 bases each). CDR1 is LNHNV, CDR2 YYDKDF, per germline (reference sequence). Trimming took off 2 bases at V and 0 bases at J, with 15 bases between the two ends. The CDR3 covers 17 residues.

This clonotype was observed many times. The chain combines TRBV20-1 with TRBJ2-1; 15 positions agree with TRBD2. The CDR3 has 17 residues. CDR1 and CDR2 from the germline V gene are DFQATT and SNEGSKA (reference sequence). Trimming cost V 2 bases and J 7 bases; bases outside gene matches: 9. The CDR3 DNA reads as TGCAGTGCTAGAAGGACTAGCGGGAGGGCCATCGTGAATGAGCAGTTCTTC. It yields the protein CSARRTSGRAIVNEQFF.

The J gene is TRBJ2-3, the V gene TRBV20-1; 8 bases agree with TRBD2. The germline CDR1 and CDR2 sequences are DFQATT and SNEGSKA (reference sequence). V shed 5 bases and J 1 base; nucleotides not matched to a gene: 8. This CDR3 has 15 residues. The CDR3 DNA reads TGCAGTGCTCAAGGGGGGCGGGGGGGCACAGATACGCAGTATTTT. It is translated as CSAQGGRGGTDTQYF.

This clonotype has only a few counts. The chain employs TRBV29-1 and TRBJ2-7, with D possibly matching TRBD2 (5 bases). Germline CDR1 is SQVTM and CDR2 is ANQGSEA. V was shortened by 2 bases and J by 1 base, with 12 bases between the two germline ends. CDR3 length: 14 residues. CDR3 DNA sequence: TGCAGCGTTGAACCGGCGGGCACGTCCTACGAGCAGTACTTC. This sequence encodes CSVEPAGTSYEQYF.

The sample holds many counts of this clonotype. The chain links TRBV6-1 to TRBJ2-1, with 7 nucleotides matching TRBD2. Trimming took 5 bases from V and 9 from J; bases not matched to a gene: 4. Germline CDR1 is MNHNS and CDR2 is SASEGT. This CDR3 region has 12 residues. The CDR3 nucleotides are TGTGCCAGCAGTAGACTAGCTAGTGAGCAGTTCTTC. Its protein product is CASSRLASEQFF.

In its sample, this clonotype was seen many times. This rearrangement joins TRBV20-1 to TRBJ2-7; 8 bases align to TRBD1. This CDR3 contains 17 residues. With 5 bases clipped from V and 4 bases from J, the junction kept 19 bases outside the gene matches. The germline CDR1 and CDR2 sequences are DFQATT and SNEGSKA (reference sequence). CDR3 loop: CSAFPLDSRTGNYEQYF. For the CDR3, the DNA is TGCAGTGCTTTTCCCCTCGATTCCCGGACAGGGAATTACGAGCAGTACTTC.

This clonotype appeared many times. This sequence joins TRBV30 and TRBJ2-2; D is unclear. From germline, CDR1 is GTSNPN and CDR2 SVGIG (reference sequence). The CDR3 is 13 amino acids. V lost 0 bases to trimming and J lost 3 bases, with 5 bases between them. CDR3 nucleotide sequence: TGTGCCTGGAGTGTGGCAGACACCGGGGAGCTGTTTTTT. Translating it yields CAWSVADTGELFF. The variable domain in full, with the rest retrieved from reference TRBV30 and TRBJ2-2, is SQTIHQWPATLVQPVGSPLSLECTVEGTSNPNLYWYRQAAGRGLQLLFYSVGIGQISSEVPQNLSASRPQDRQFILSSKKLLLSDSGFYLCAWSVADTGELFFGEGSRLTVL.

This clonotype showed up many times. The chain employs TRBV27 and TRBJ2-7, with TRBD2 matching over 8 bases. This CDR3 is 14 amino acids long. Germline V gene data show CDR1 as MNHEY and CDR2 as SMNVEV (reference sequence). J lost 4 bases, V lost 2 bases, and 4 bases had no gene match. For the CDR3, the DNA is TGTGCCAGCAGTTTAGCGGGAGGCGTTTACGAGCAGTACTTC. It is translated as CASSLAGGVYEQYF.

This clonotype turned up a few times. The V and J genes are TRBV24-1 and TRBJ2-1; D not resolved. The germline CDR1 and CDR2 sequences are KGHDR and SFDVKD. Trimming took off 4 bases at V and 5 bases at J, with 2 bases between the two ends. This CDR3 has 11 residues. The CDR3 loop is CATSDHNEQFF. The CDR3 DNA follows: TGTGCCACCAGTGACCACAATGAGCAGTTCTTC.

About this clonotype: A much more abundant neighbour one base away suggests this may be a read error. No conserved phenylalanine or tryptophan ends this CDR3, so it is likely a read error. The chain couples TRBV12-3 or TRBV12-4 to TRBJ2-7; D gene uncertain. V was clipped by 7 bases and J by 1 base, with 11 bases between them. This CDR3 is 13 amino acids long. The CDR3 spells CASNSGPSYEQYL. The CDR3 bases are TGTGCCAGCAACAGTGGACCTTCCTACGAGCAGTACCTC.

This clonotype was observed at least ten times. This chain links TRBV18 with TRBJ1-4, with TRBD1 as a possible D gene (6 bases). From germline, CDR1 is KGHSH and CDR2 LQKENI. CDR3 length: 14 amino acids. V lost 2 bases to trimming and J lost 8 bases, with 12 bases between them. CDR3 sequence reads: CASSPNRVEEKLFF. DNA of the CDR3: TGTGCCAGCTCACCAAACAGGGTGGAGGAAAAACTGTTTTTT.

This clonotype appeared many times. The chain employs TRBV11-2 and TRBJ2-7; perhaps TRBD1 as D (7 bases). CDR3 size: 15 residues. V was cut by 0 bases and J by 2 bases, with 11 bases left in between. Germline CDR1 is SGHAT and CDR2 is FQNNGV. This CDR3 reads CASSLEGQRAYEQYF. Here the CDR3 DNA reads TGTGCCAGCAGCTTAGAGGGACAGCGGGCCTACGAGCAGTACTTC.